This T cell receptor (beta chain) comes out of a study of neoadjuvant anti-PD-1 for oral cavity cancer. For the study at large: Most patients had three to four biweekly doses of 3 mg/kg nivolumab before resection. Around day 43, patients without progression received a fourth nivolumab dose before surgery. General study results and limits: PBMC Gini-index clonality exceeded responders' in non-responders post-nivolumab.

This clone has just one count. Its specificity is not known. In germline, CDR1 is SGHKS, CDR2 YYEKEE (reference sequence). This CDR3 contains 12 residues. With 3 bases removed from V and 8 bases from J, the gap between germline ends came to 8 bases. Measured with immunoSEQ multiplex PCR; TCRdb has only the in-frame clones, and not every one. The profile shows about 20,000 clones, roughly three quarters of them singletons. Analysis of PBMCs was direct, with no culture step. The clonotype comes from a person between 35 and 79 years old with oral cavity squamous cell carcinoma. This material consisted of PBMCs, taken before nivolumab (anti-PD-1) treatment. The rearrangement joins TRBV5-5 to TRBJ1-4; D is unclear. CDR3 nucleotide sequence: TGTGCCAGCAGCTCATCCGACGAAAAACTGTTTTTT. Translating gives CASSSSDEKLFF.